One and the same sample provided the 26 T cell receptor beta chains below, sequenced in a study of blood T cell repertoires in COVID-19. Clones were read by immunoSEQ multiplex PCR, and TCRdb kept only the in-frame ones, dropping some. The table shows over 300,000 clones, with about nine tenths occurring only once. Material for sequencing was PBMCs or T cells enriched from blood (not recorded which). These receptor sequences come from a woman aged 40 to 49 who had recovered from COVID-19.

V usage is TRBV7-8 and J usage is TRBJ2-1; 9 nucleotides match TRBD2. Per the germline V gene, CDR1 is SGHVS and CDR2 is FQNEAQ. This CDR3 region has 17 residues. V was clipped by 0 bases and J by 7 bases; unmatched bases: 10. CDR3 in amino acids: CASSLARFGSGSNEQFF. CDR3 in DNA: TGTGCCAGCAGCTTAGCGCGTTTTGGTAGCGGGAGTAATGAGCAGTTCTTC.

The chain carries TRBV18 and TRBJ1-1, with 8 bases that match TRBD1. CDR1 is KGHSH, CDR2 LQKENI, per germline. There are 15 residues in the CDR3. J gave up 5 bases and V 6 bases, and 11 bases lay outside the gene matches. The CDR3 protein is CASSAQQGARTEAFF. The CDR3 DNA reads TGTGCCAGCTCCGCACAGCAGGGGGCGCGTACTGAAGCTTTCTTT.

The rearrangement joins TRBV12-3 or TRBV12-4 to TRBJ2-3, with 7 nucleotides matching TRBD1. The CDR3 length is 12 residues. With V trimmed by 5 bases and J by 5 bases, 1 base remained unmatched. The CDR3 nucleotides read TGTGCCAGCAGTGCAGGGGGAGATACGCAGTATTTT. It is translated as CASSAGGDTQYF.

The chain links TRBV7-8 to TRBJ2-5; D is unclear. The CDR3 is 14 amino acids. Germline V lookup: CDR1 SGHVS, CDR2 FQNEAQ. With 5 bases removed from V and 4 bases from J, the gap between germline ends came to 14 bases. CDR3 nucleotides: TGTGCCAGCAGCCCAGGCAATGCGAGAGAGACCCAGTACTTC. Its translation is CASSPGNARETQYF.

CDR3 in amino acids: CASSHGTVNTEAFF. CDR3 coding DNA: TGTGCCAGCAGCCATGGGACAGTCAACACTGAAGCTTTCTTT. The chain carries TRBV7-9 and TRBJ1-1; 7 nucleotides align to TRBD1. CDR1 is SEHNR and CDR2 is FQNEAQ in the germline V gene (reference sequence). V lost 5 bases and J lost 2; bases outside the gene matches: 5. The CDR3 runs to 14 residues.

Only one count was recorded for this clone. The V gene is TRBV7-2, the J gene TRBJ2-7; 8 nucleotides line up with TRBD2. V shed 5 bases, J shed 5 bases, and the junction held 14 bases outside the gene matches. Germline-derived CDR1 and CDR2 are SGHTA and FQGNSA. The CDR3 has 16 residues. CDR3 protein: CASSPRERELADEQYF. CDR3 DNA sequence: TGTGCCAGCAGCCCCAGAGAGAGGGAACTAGCGGACGAGCAGTACTTC.

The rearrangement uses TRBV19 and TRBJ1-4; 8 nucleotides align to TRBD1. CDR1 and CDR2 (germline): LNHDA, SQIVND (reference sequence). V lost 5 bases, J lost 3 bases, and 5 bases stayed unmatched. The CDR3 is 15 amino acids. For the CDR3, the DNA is TGTGCCAGTAGTCACGACAGGGGATCTAATGAAAAACTGTTTTTT. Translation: CASSHDRGSNEKLFF.

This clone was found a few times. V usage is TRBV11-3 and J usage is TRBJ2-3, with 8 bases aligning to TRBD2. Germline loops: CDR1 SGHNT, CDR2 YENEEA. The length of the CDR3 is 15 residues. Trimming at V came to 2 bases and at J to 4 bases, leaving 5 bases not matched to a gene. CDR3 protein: CASSLTGGSADTQYF. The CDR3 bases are TGTGCCAGCAGCTTAACGGGAGGGTCGGCAGATACGCAGTATTTT.

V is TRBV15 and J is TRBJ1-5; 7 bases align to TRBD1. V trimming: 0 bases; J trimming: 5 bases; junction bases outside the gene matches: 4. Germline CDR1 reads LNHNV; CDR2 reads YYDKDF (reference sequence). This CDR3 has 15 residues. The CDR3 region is CATSREQGTYQPQHF. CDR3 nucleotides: TGTGCCACCAGCAGAGAACAGGGGACTTATCAGCCCCAGCATTTT.

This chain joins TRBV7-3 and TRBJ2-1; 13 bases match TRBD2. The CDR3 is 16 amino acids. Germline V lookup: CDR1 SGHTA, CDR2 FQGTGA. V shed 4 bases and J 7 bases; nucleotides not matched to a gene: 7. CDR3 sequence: CASSSKVLAGGNEQFF. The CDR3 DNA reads TGTGCCAGCAGCTCCAAAGTACTAGCGGGGGGGAATGAGCAGTTCTTC.

The CDR3 region is CASSLTRHFASNQPQHF. DNA for the CDR3: TGTGCCAGCAGTTTAACCCGACATTTTGCTAGCAATCAGCCCCAGCATTTT. The chain is built from TRBV28 and TRBJ1-5; D is unclear. V lost 2 bases, J lost 0 bases, and 14 bases lay in between. The CDR3 is made up of 17 amino acids. The germline gives CDR1 MDHEN, CDR2 SYDVKM.

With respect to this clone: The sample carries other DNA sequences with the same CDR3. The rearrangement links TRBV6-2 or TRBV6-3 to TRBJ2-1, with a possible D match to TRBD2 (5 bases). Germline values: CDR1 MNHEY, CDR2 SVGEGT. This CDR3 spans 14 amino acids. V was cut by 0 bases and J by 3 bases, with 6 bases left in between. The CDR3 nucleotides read TGTGCCAGCAGTTACTCAGGAGGCTACAATGAGCAGTTCTTC. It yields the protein CASSYSGGYNEQFF.

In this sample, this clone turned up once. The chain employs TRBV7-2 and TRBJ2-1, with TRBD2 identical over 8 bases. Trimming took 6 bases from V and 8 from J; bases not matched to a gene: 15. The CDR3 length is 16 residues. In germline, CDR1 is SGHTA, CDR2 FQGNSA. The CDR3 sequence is CASRQGGEAGVHEQFF. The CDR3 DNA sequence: TGTGCCAGCAGACAGGGTGGGGAAGCGGGGGTCCATGAGCAGTTCTTC.

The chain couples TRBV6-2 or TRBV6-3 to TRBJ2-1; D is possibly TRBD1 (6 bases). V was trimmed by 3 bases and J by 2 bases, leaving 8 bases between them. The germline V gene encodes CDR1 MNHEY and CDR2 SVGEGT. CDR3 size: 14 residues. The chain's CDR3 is CASSYGDTYNEQFF. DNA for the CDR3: TGTGCCAGCAGTTATGGGGACACCTACAATGAGCAGTTCTTC.

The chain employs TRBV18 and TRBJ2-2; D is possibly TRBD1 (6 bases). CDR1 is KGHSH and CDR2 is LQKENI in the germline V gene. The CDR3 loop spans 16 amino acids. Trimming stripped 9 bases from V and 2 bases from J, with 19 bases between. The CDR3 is CASSEYRVGNTGELFF. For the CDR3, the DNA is TGTGCCAGTTCGGAGTACAGGGTTGGAAACACCGGGGAGCTGTTTTTT.

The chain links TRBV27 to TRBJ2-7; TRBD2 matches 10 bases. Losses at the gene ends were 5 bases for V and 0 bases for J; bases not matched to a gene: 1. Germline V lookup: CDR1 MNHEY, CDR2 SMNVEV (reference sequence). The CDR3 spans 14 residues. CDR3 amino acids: CASSSGRDSYEQYF. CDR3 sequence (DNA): TGTGCCAGCAGTAGCGGGAGGGACTCCTACGAGCAGTACTTC.

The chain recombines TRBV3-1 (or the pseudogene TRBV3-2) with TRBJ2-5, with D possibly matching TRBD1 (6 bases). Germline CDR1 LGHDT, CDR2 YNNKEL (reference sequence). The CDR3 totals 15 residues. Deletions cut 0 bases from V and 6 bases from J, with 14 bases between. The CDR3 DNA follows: TGTGCCAGCAGCCAAGATGCACAGGGAGAGAAGACCCAGTACTTC. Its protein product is CASSQDAQGEKTQYF.

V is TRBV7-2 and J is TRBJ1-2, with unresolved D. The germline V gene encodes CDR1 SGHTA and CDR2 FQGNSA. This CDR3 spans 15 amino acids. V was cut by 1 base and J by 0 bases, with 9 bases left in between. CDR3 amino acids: CASSLVDGTNYGYTF. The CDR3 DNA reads TGTGCCAGCAGCTTAGTGGACGGGACTAACTATGGCTACACCTTC. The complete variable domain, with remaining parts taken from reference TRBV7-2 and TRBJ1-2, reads GAGVSQSPSNKVTEKGKDVELRCDPISGHTALYWYRQSLGQGLEFLIYFQGNSAPDKSGLPSDRFSAERTGGSVSTLTIQRTQQEDSAVYLCASSLVDGTNYGYTFGSGTRLTVV.

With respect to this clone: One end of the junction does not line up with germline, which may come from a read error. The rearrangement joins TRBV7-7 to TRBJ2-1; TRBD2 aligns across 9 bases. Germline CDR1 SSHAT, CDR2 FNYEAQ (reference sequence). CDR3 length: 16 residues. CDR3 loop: CASSLGVSGGRNEQFF. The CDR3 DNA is TGTGCTAGCAGCTTAGGGGTTAGCGGGGGAAGGAATGAGCAGTTCTTC.

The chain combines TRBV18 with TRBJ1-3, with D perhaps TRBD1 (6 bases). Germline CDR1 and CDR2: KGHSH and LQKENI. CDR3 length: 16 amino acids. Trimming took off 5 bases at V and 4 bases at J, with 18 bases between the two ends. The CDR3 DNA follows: TGTGCCAGCTCATTCCCGACAGGAATGGACGGAAACACCATATATTTT. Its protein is CASSFPTGMDGNTIYF.

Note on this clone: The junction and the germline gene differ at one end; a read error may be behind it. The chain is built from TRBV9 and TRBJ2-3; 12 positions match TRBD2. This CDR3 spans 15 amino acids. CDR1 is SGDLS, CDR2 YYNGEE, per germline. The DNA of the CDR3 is TGTGCCAGCACCGTAGGACTAGCGGGAACAGATACGCAGTATTTT. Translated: CASTVGLAGTDTQYF.

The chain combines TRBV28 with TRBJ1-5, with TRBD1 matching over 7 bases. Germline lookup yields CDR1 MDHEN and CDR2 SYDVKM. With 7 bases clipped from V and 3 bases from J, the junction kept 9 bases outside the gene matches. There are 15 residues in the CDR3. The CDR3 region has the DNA TGTGCCAGCACCCCGATCGACAGGGACAATCAGCCCCAGCATTTT. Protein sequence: CASTPIDRDNQPQHF.

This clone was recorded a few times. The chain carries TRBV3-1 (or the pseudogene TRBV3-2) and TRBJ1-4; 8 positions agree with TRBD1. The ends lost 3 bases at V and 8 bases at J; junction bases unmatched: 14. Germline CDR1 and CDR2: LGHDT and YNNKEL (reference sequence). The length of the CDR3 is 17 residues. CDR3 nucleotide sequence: TGTGCCAGCAGCCAGGATCTGGTCCGCAGGGGGCGGGAAAAACTGTTTTTT. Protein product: CASSQDLVRRGREKLFF.

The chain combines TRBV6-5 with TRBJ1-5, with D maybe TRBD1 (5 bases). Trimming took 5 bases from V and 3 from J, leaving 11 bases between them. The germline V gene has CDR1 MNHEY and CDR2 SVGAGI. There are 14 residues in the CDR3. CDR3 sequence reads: CASSIDSINQPQHF. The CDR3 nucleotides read TGTGCCAGCAGTATTGACAGCATCAATCAGCCCCAGCATTTT.

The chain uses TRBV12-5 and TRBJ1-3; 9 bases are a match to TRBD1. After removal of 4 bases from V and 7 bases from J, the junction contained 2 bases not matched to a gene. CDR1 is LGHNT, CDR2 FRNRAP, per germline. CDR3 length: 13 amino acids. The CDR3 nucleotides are TGTGCTAGTGGTTCACAGGGGGCTAACACCATATATTTT. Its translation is CASGSQGANTIYF.

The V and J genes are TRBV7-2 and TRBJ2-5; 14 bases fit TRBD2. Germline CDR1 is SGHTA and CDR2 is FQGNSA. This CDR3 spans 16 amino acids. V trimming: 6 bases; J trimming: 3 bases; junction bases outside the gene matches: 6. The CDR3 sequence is CASRPWGLAGEETQYF. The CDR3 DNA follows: TGTGCCAGCAGACCTTGGGGACTAGCGGGAGAAGAGACCCAGTACTTC. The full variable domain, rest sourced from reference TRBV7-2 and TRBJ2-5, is GAGVSQSPSNKVTEKGKDVELRCDPISGHTALYWYRQSLGQGLEFLIYFQGNSAPDKSGLPSDRFSAERTGGSVSTLTIQRTQQEDSAVYLCASRPWGLAGEETQYFGPGTRLLVL.